Below are 22 T cell receptor beta chains sequenced from a single sample in a study of metastatic and nonmetastatic thyroid tumors. TCRdb reanalyzed the PCR reads via MiXCR. This table has some 22,000 clones, around 17% appearing once. Each patient went into thyroid surgery without having received any treatment. Input material: blood. The receptors were sampled from a male donor with papillary thyroid cancer or a benign thyroid nodule (not recorded which). Some clones in this sample may be carry-over from other donors' samples.

The chain recombines TRBV7-9 with TRBJ2-1, with D maybe TRBD2 (5 bases). Trimming left V 2 bases short and J 12 bases short, with 11 bases between. Germline values: CDR1 SEHNR, CDR2 FQNEAQ (reference sequence). The CDR3 is 12 residues long. CDR3 coding DNA: TGTGCCAGCAGCTTATTTACCGAGGGGCAGTTCTTC. The encoded protein is CASSLFTEGQFF.

This clone showed up many times. V is TRBV5-1 and J is TRBJ1-1, with 11 bases that match TRBD1. The CDR3 is 15 amino acids. Looked up from germline, CDR1 is SGHRS and CDR2 is YFSETQ. V lost 0 bases, J lost 4 bases, and 2 bases stayed unmatched. CDR3 loop: CASSLEGTGGTEAFF. The CDR3, as DNA: TGCGCCAGCAGCTTGGAGGGGACAGGGGGCACTGAAGCTTTCTTT.

This clone was seen repeatedly, ten times or more. The chain links TRBV12-3 or TRBV12-4 to TRBJ2-1; tentative D call: TRBD2 (6 bases). Trimming stripped 6 bases from V and 7 bases from J, with 13 bases between. The CDR3 has 13 amino acids. Here the CDR3 DNA reads TGTGCCAGCAGACACCCAGGACTAAATGAGCAGTTCTTC. Its protein product is CASRHPGLNEQFF.

This clone showed up many times. The chain recombines TRBV10-1 with TRBJ2-1; no reliable D call. Germline values: CDR1 WNHNN, CDR2 SYGVQD (reference sequence). Trimming cost V 6 bases and J 6 bases, with 12 bases left between them. The CDR3 consists of 13 residues. This CDR3 is CASSHSLTNEQFF. The CDR3 coding sequence is TGCGCCAGCAGCCACTCCCTGACCAATGAGCAGTTCTTC.

This clone showed up many times. The chain has TRBV4-2 and TRBJ2-6; tentative D call: TRBD1 (5 bases). The germline V gene encodes CDR1 LGHNA and CDR2 YNFKEQ. The CDR3 length is 16 residues. The ends were cut back, 4 bases at V and 0 bases at J, with 10 bases in the middle. The DNA of the CDR3 is TGTGCCAGCAGCCCCGATACAGGCTCTGGGGCCAACGTCCTGACTTTC. Protein: CASSPDTGSGANVLTF.

This clone was counted ten times or more. The chain links TRBV5-6 to TRBJ2-2; D gene uncertain. V lost 1 base and J lost 7, with 5 bases in between. In germline, CDR1 is SGHDT, CDR2 YYEEEE. CDR3 size: 12 residues. CDR3 residues: CASSLTYGELFF. The CDR3, as DNA: TGTGCCAGCAGCTTGACTTACGGGGAGCTGTTTTTT.

This clone was seen many times. A read error may account for a junction end that differs from germline. The same CDR3 is also encoded by other DNA sequences in this sample. This sequence joins TRBV7-9 and TRBJ2-5; 8 bases are shared with TRBD2. The CDR3 runs to 14 residues. Germline CDR1 and CDR2: SEHNR and FQNEAQ (reference sequence). This CDR3 reads CASSLASGSETQYF. Written as DNA, the CDR3 is TGCGCCAGCAGCTTAGCAAGCGGGAGCGAGACCCAGTACTTC.

This clone was picked up many times. The genes are TRBV9 and TRBJ2-5, with D perhaps matching TRBD1 or TRBD2 (5 bases each). The CDR3 has 14 residues. V was cut by 3 bases and J by 3 bases, with 12 bases left in between. CDR1 and CDR2 (germline): SGDLS, YYNGEE. The CDR3 nucleotides are TGTGCCAGCAGCGCCGGGACGGCCGAAGAGACCCAGTACTTC. This encodes CASSAGTAEETQYF.

This clone has a count of ten or more. V is TRBV2 and J is TRBJ2-7; D is uncertain. CDR3 length: 12 amino acids. Germline assignment: CDR1 SNHLY and CDR2 FYNNEI. V lost 4 bases, J lost 4 bases, and 8 bases lay in between. Here the CDR3 reads CASSGTRYEQYF. The CDR3 nucleotides read TGTGCCAGCAGTGGGACCCGATACGAGCAGTACTTC.

The rearrangement links TRBV6-1 to TRBJ1-6, with 9 nucleotides matching TRBD1. J was trimmed by 10 bases and V by 6 bases; bases with no gene match: 13. Germline V lookup: CDR1 MNHNS, CDR2 SASEGT. The CDR3 length is 16 residues. The CDR3 region is CASREDRGDIVSPLHF. The DNA of the CDR3 is TGTGCCAGCAGGGAGGACAGGGGTGATATAGTATCACCCCTCCACTTT.

This clone was detected ten times or more. The chain links TRBV2 to TRBJ2-7, with unresolved D. The CDR3 loop spans 15 amino acids. The V end lost 1 base, the J end lost 0 bases, and 10 bases lay between the germline ends. The V gene's germline CDR1 is SNHLY and CDR2 FYNNEI. As DNA, the CDR3 is TGTGCCAGCAGTGAAGAGGGATTCTCCTCCTACGAGCAGTACTTC. Residues: CASSEEGFSSYEQYF.

This clone came up a few times. V usage is TRBV12-3 or TRBV12-4 and J usage is TRBJ2-3, with D possibly matching TRBD1 (6 bases). The CDR3 has 14 amino acids. Trimming took off 8 bases at V and 3 bases at J, with 15 bases between the two ends. The CDR3 reads CASGRRQGTDTQYF. The CDR3 nucleotides are TGTGCCAGCGGTAGACGTCAGGGGACAGATACGCAGTATTTT.

CDR3 loop: CASTTRGTEAFF. Here the CDR3 DNA reads TGTGCCAGCACCACCCGGGGAACTGAAGCTTTCTTT. The chain carries TRBV28 and TRBJ1-1; D is unresolved. Looked up from germline, CDR1 is MDHEN and CDR2 is SYDVKM. Trimming took off 7 bases at V and 5 bases at J, with 11 bases between the two ends. This CDR3 is built from 12 residues.

To note about this clone: It may be a read error: a sequence one base away is much more abundant. The rearrangement links TRBV2 to TRBJ2-1; 9 bases are a match to TRBD2. The CDR3 extends over 15 amino acids. Germline V gene sequence: CDR1 SNHLY, CDR2 FYNNEI. The CDR3, as DNA: TGTGCCAGCAGTCTAGCACTAGCGGGTTACAATGGGCAGTTCTTC. This gives the protein CASSLALAGYNGQFF.

The sample holds many counts of this clone. A read error may account for a junction end that differs from germline. J is TRBJ1-3 and V is TRBV7-7; 7 nucleotides match TRBD1. CDR1 and CDR2 (germline): SSHAT, FNYEAQ (reference sequence). The CDR3 has 14 amino acids. This CDR3 is CASSPDRAGNTIYF. The DNA of the CDR3 is TGTGCTAGCAGCCCCGACAGGGCTGGAAACACCATATATTTT.

In this sample, this clone turned up many times. CDR3 DNA: TGTGCCAGCAGTTATGGCGGGGGGCTATACAATGAGCAGTTCTTC. Residues: CASSYGGGLYNEQFF. The chain is built from TRBV27 and TRBJ2-1; 8 bases fit TRBD2. The length of the CDR3 is 15 residues. Germline V gives CDR1 MNHEY, CDR2 SMNVEV (reference sequence). The J segment lost 4 bases and the V segment lost 4 bases, leaving 6 bases of the junction unmatched.

The sample holds many counts of this clone. This rearrangement joins TRBV11-2 to TRBJ2-3, with 8 nucleotides matching TRBD2. J lost 6 bases, V lost 4 bases, and 9 bases had no gene match. The CDR3 has 15 amino acids. Germline V gives CDR1 SGHAT, CDR2 FQNNGV. The CDR3 DNA is TGTGCCAGCAGCTCCGGACTAGCCCGCGTGGATACGCAGTATTTT. Protein product: CASSSGLARVDTQYF.

This clone was seen ten or more times. A much larger clone differs from this one at a single base, so this may be a read error. The same CDR3 arises from other DNA sequences in this sample as well. V is TRBV6-5 and J is TRBJ2-7, with D unresolved. This CDR3 is 14 amino acids long. CDR1 is MNHEY, CDR2 SVGAGI, per germline. This CDR3 reads CASSYTRNSYEQYF. As DNA, the CDR3 is TGCGCCAGCAGTTACACCCGAAACTCCTACGAGCAGTACTTC.

This clone appeared a few times. The chain combines TRBV12-3 or TRBV12-4 with TRBJ1-5; 7 bases are a match to TRBD1. The CDR3 is 14 amino acids. The trim removed 8 bases at V and 7 bases at J, leaving 11 bases unmatched. The CDR3 spells CASGPGTVSQPQHF. As DNA, the CDR3 is TGTGCCAGCGGTCCCGGGACAGTGAGCCAGCCCCAGCATTTT.

This clone showed up just a few times. A read error is possible here, since a much larger clone lies one base away. This chain joins TRBV5-6 and TRBJ2-2; no definite D call. The CDR3 loop spans 14 amino acids. Germline CDR1 SGHDT, CDR2 YYEEEE. V lost 1 base and J 5 bases, leaving 9 bases between the germline ends. CDR3 coding DNA: TGTGCCAGCAGCTTGTACGTGGTGACCGGGGAGCTGTTTTTT. Translated: CASSLYVVTGELFF.

By share of the sample, this clone is medium-sized. The sample has other DNA sequences that encode this CDR3 too. V is TRBV6-4 and J is TRBJ2-6; a weak D match, TRBD1 (6 bases). CDR3 length: 16 amino acids. CDR1 and CDR2 from the germline V gene are MRHNA and SNTAGT. Trimming took off 0 bases at V and 0 bases at J, with 6 bases between the two ends. The CDR3 reads CASSDSGGSGANVLTF. CDR3 in DNA: TGTGCCAGCAGTGACTCAGGGGGCTCTGGGGCCAACGTCCTGACTTTC.

This clone was counted many times. This chain joins TRBV29-1 and TRBJ2-2; 8 nucleotides match TRBD1. The CDR3 is 16 amino acids. The V gene end was trimmed by 6 bases and the J gene end by 0 bases; junction bases not matched to a gene: 9. Germline V gives CDR1 SQVTM, CDR2 ANQGSEA. The CDR3 here is CSVAGTGDANTGELFF. The CDR3 bases are TGCAGCGTGGCCGGGACAGGCGACGCGAACACCGGGGAGCTGTTTTTT.